The rows below give T cell receptor beta chains drawn from one sample of a study of T cells in Graves' hyperthyroidism and ophthalmopathy. TCRdb re-called the multiplex PCR reads with MiXCR, one entry per CDR3 protein. The sample shows approximately 400,000 distinct CDR3 sequences, under 20% of them seen only once. Sequenced material: blood. The receptors derive from a woman younger than 35 with Graves' hyperthyroidism. The CDR3 runs from the conserved cysteine through the conserved F or W. Fields, in order: D gene, clone size, J gene, V gene, CDR3 protein, CDR3 DNA. The D gene is left open where the match is weak. Size values are once, few and many counts, or a class for expanded clones, and some rows have none.

TRBD2	.	TRBJ2-7	TRBV7-3	CASSPRGGINEQYF	TGTGCCAGCAGTCCCCGGGGGGGCATAAACGAGCAGTACTTC
.	many	TRBJ1-5	TRBV6-4	CATIRDQPQHF	TGTGCCACTATCAGGGATCAGCCCCAGCATTTT
.	many	TRBJ1-2	TRBV6-1	CASSVGGQGRIGYTF	TGTGCCAGCAGTGTTGGGGGGCAGGGGAGAATTGGCTACACCTTC
.	few	TRBJ1-5	TRBV28	CASSFAYSNQPQHF	TGTGCCAGCAGTTTTGCCTATAGCAATCAGCCCCAGCATTTT
.	many	TRBJ2-2	TRBV20-1	CSARPDGGELFF	TGCAGTGCTAGGCCCGACGGGGGGGAGCTGTTTTTT
TRBD1	many	TRBJ2-7	TRBV12-3/TRBV12-4	CASSSDRDYEQYF	TGTGCCAGCAGCTCGGACAGGGACTACGAGCAGTACTTC
.	many	TRBJ1-5	TRBV12-3/TRBV12-4	CASSGTHAGQPQHF	TGTGCCAGTTCCGGGACACATGCGGGTCAGCCCCAGCATTTT
.	.	TRBJ2-2	TRBV5-1	CASSLVENTGELFF	TGCGCCAGCAGCTTGGTAGAAAACACCGGGGAGCTGTTTTTT
.	.	TRBJ2-2	TRBV27	CASSLVFGELFF	TGTGCCAGCAGTTTAGTCTTCGGGGAGCTGTTTTTT
.	many	TRBJ1-2	TRBV6-5	CASGREMFYGYTF	TGTGCCAGCGGTAGAGAGATGTTCTATGGCTACACCTTC
.	many	TRBJ1-3	TRBV12-3/TRBV12-4	CASSPVGWLDSGNTIYF	TGTGCCAGCAGCCCAGTGGGCTGGTTGGACTCTGGAAACACCATATATTTT
.	many	TRBJ2-5	TRBV6-1	CASGARQETQYF	TGTGCCAGCGGAGCCAGACAAGAGACCCAGTACTTC
TRBD1	.	TRBJ1-2	TRBV6-5	CASSYSIRGQAGGGYTF	TGTGCCAGCAGTTACTCGATCCGGGGACAGGCAGGAGGAGGCTACACCTTC
TRBD1	many	TRBJ1-2	TRBV6-5	CASSPRQGYGYTF	TGTGCCAGCAGTCCCAGACAGGGCTATGGCTACACCTTC
.	.	TRBJ2-4	TRBV13	CASSLRPNDRRNIQYF	TGTGCCAGCAGCCTGCGGCCCAACGATAGACGGAACATTCAGTACTTC
.	many	TRBJ1-2	TRBV27	CASSLTGSRIHGYTF	TGTGCCAGCAGTTTAACCGGTTCCAGGATCCATGGCTACACCTTC
.	many	TRBJ2-5	TRBV10-2	CASSESEQGGETQYF	TGCGCCAGCAGTGAGTCGGAACAGGGAGGCGAGACCCAGTACTTC
.	many	TRBJ2-7	TRBV6-2/TRBV6-3	CASSYSRASYEQYF	TGTGCCAGCAGTTACTCGAGGGCCTCCTACGAGCAGTACTTC
.	many	TRBJ2-7	TRBV7-8	CASSSYRGAVYEQYF	TGTGCCAGCAGCTCCTATCGGGGGGCGGTGTACGAGCAGTACTTC
.	many	TRBJ2-2	TRBV6-1	CASGPLLTPGELFF	TGTGCCAGCGGGCCTCTACTCACCCCCGGGGAGCTGTTTTTT
.	.	TRBJ2-7	TRBV5-1	CASSLALGLNDEQYF	TGCGCCAGCAGCTTGGCTCTGGGTTTGAACGACGAGCAGTACTTC
.	few	TRBJ2-2	TRBV30	CAWKAGNTGELFF	TGTGCCTGGAAGGCAGGGAACACCGGGGAGCTGTTTTTT
.	many	TRBJ2-7	TRBV20-1	CSARNQGYEQYF	TGCAGTGCTAGAAATCAGGGATACGAGCAGTACTTC
.	many	TRBJ1-2	TRBV5-1	CASASETGYGYTF	TGCGCCAGCGCGTCGGAGACAGGCTATGGCTACACCTTC
.	.	TRBJ1-3	TRBV27	CASGESSGNTIYF	TGTGCCAGCGGGGAAAGCTCTGGAAACACCATATATTTT
.	many	TRBJ1-5	TRBV6-5	CASSPRGSMNQPQHF	TGTGCCAGCAGCCCCCGGGGGTCCATGAATCAGCCCCAGCATTTT
.	few	TRBJ2-2	TRBV4-1	CASSQGGWAGELFF	TGCGCCAGCAGCCAAGGAGGGTGGGCCGGGGAGCTGTTTTTT
TRBD2	many	TRBJ2-2	TRBV29-1	CSVEFGTRELFF	TGCAGCGTTGAATTTGGGACTAGGGAGCTGTTTTTT
TRBD1	many	TRBJ1-5	TRBV12-3/TRBV12-4	CASRQTGWDQPQHF	TGTGCCAGCAGGCAGACAGGGTGGGATCAGCCCCAGCATTTT
TRBD1	many	TRBJ1-5	TRBV5-1	CASSLDRGQDQPQHF	TGCGCCAGCAGCTTGGACAGGGGGCAGGATCAGCCCCAGCATTTT
.	.	TRBJ1-3	TRBV30	CAWSDWTHPGNTIYF	TGTGCCTGGAGTGACTGGACACACCCTGGAAACACCATATATTTT
TRBD2	once	TRBJ2-7	TRBV6-5	CASSYSRTSGSSYEQYF	TGTGCCAGCAGTTACTCCAGGACTAGCGGGAGTAGCTACGAGCAGTACTTC
.	many	TRBJ2-6	TRBV7-8	CASSFPSWSGANVLTF	TGTGCCAGCAGCTTTCCCAGTTGGTCTGGGGCCAACGTCCTGACTTTC
.	many	TRBJ1-2	TRBV3-1	CASSQPAGRFGGYTF	TGTGCCAGCAGCCAACCCGCGGGCAGGTTCGGTGGCTACACCTTC
.	.	TRBJ1-2	TRBV28	CASSPVRGYGYTF	TGTGCCAGCAGCCCCGTAAGGGGCTATGGCTACACCTTC
TRBD1	many	TRBJ2-7	TRBV7-8	CASSQDRGRYEQYF	TGTGCCAGCAGCCAAGACAGGGGACGCTACGAGCAGTACTTC
.	many	TRBJ1-2	TRBV12-3/TRBV12-4	CASSEQGLKAFIMGYTF	TGTGCCAGCAGTGAACAGGGTCTTAAAGCCTTTATTATGGGCTACACCTTC
.	few	TRBJ2-5	TRBV9	CASSVASAGIQETQYF	TGTGCCAGCAGCGTAGCAAGTGCAGGGATTCAAGAGACCCAGTACTTC
TRBD1	.	TRBJ1-1	TRBV19	CASGSDRGGTEAFF	TGTGCCAGCGGGTCGGACAGGGGTGGAACTGAAGCTTTCTTT
TRBD2	few	TRBJ2-7	TRBV3-1	CASSQDIPGTSGGSYEQYF	TGTGCCAGCAGCCAAGATATACCGGGGACTAGCGGGGGGAGCTACGAGCAGTACTTC
TRBD1	many	TRBJ1-5	TRBV6-5	CASSYRDRGNQPQHF	TGTGCCAGCAGTTACCGGGACAGGGGTAATCAGCCCCAGCATTTT
.	once	TRBJ1-2	TRBV20-1	CSARDQGRGGYTF	TGCAGTGCTAGAGATCAGGGGCGGGGTGGCTACACCTTC
.	many	TRBJ1-1	TRBV6-5	CASSSGPRAGTEAFF	TGTGCCAGCAGTTCGGGACCCCGGGCTGGCACTGAAGCTTTCTTT
.	many	TRBJ1-2	TRBV24-1	CATSDRNNYGYTF	TGTGCCACCAGTGACCGAAATAACTATGGCTACACCTTC
.	many	TRBJ1-2	TRBV3-1	CASSKGGDGYTF	TGTGCCAGCAGCAAGGGGGGCGATGGCTACACCTTC
.	few	TRBJ1-1	TRBV2	CASRTVRGARGTEAFF	TGTGCCAGCAGGACGGTGAGAGGAGCCCGAGGGACTGAAGCTTTCTTT
TRBD2	few	TRBJ2-7	TRBV2	CASSRTSRSSYEQYF	TGTGCCAGCAGCAGGACTAGCAGGAGCTCCTACGAGCAGTACTTC
.	many	TRBJ1-5	TRBV10-2	CASSESSCDNSWPQHF	TGCGCCAGCAGTGAGTCGTCCTGTGACAACTCCTGGCCCCAGCATTTT
TRBD1	.	TRBJ2-7	TRBV30	CAWSRRDSSYEQYF	TGTGCCTGGAGTCGCCGGGACAGCTCCTACGAGCAGTACTTC
TRBD2	many	TRBJ2-5	TRBV28	CASSGGERETQYF	TGTGCCAGCAGTGGGGGGGAGAGGGAGACCCAGTACTTC
TRBD1	many	TRBJ1-1	TRBV12-3/TRBV12-4	CASSWTGFFGNTEAFF	TGTGCCAGCAGTTGGACAGGGTTTTTTGGGAACACTGAAGCTTTCTTT
TRBD2	.	TRBJ2-2	TRBV11-2	CASGYIAGGPGTGELFF	TGTGCCAGCGGGTACATAGCGGGGGGGCCTGGCACCGGGGAGCTGTTTTTT
.	many	TRBJ2-5	TRBV20-1	CSARDAWGDQETQYF	TGCAGTGCTAGAGATGCGTGGGGGGACCAAGAGACCCAGTACTTC
.	once	TRBJ2-6	TRBV4-1	CSVAASGANVLTF	TGCAGCGTAGCAGCCTCTGGGGCCAACGTCCTGACTTTC
.	.	TRBJ2-7	TRBV12-3/TRBV12-4	CASSSSGTKGEQYF	TGTGCCAGCAGTTCCTCCGGGACAAAGGGCGAGCAGTACTTC